This T cell receptor beta chain is from a study of blood T cell repertoires in COVID-19 (dated by TCRdb to about 2020). Regarding the complete study: Samples from collaborators originated in the United States, Italy and Spain and spanned both the acute and convalescent phases of COVID-19. The material from the prospective study consisted of cDNA or gDNA derived from T cells, B-cell-depleted T cells, or PBMCs. Deeply sampled blood TCRbeta repertoires from subjects exposed to, actively infected with, or recovered from COVID-19 were included in the dataset. The repertoires were released in a freely available public database intended as a resource for research on the immune response to SARS-CoV-2. The samples were drawn from the first 160 participants of the ongoing ImmuneRACE study and from 950 to 1,500 subjects provided by 6 global collaborators. Nearly every sample came with metadata listing a de-identified subject ID, COVID-19 status, age in years and sex. Where available, HLA class I and class II types were obtained from metadata supplied by the sample provider rather than from assay-based typing.

TCRbeta CDR3 regions were amplified from genomic DNA by means of the immunoSEQ Assay, a bias-controlled multiplex PCR. The study's own analysis went as follows. Nucleated cell counts per sample were estimated from amplification of reference gene primers within the assay. To quantify the absolute abundance of each unique TCRbeta CDR3 rearrangement, sequence reads were collapsed and filtered. For each sample, productive Simpson clonality was calculated by taking the square root of Simpson's diversity index across productive rearrangements. As stored in TCRdb, this immuneACCESS dataset retains in-frame rearrangements with V and J assigned. A fraction of the clones does not appear; measured against another copy, unresolved V genes explain less than half of the discrepancy, and the remainder lacks a known reason. V and J calls and clone size are those listed in that table; D and trimming were worked out from the DNA. This sample is represented by about 59,000 clones; more than 70% of them were singletons. 7.2% of the sample is held by the ten biggest clonotypes.

Relative to germline, V is missing 2 bases and J is missing 7 bases, with 13 bases of the junction outside any gene match. The CDR3 sequence holds 17 residues, the cysteine and phenylalanine included. Just the 51-base CDR3 DNA is kept, in frame starting at base 1. The germline V gene gives CDR1 as KGHSH and CDR2 as LQKENI. This clone was seen a few times. Its antigen is not yet known. The sample holds no much larger clone one base away, and base qualities are not on file. Whole blood was collected in K2EDTA tubes by collaborating institutions according to the institutions' own protocols. For TCRbeta analysis, collaborators shipped samples in one of three forms: frozen whole blood, isolated PBMCs, or DNA extracted from either of those sample types. The study at large found these results: The quantity of clinical and demographic metadata differed by source and by participant and was supplied without curation.

The specimen sequenced was peripheral blood. The sequence links TRBV18 to TRBJ2-2; TRBD1 agrees with 7 junctional bases. This receptor was obtained from a man between 60 and 75 years old with acute or convalescent COVID-19. The CDR3 protein is CASSPVILRGTVGELFF. In nucleotides, the sequence is TGTGCCAGCTCACCAGTAATTCTGAGAGGGACAGTCGGGGAGCTGTTTTTT.